Described below is a single T cell receptor (beta chain) sequence and its context. This sample is drawn from a study of shared clonotypes between healthy human individuals. CDR1 and CDR2 (germline): MNHNS, SASEGT. Trimming took off 6 bases at V and 2 bases at J, with 11 bases between the two ends. This CDR3 contains 14 residues. Assay used: immunoSEQ multiplex PCR; TCRdb lists only in-frame clones, some missing. The repertoire includes about 1.5 million clones, about 96% of them detected once, and roughly 1.2% sits in the top ten. Sequencing was done on a sample of naive CD4+ T cells sorted from blood. As for subset: CD45RA+ positively selected. This TCR was sampled from a man aged 25-45 years in good health. V and J are TRBV6-1 and TRBJ2-1, with no clear D. In DNA, the CDR3 is TGTGCCAGCAGACCCGACCAGGCCTACAATGAGCAGTTCTTC. It codes for CASRPDQAYNEQFF.